This T cell receptor beta chain emerged from a study of T cells in localized non-small cell lung cancer. On this clone itself: Its antigen is unidentified.

The data were produced by immunoSEQ multiplex PCR, yet TCRdb's version contains in-frame clones alone and is incomplete. The repertoire includes roughly 27,000 clones, about 90% of them detected once, and 0.85% to 1.4% sits in the top ten. Study-level points and caveats: Uninvolved adjacent lung showed higher T cell clonality than tumor. Longer overall survival was associated with a higher density of T cells in the blood. Without multi-region sequencing, intratumor heterogeneity could not be excluded. Adjacent lung had a median around 50 of the 100 largest tumor clones.

The TCR sequence derives from a woman aged 35 to 70 with stage I lung adenocarcinoma. This specimen was peripheral blood, taken before any cancer treatment.

The CDR3 loop reads CASSAPPGKGSTDTQYF. As DNA, the CDR3 is TGTGCCAGTAGTGCCCCTCCCGGGAAGGGAAGCACAGATACGCAGTATTTT. This chain links TRBV19 with TRBJ2-3; tentatively, D is TRBD2 (5 bases). Germline CDR1 reads LNHDA; CDR2 reads SQIVND (reference sequence). V gave up 5 bases and J gave up 0 bases, with 18 bases separating them. CDR3 length: 17 residues.